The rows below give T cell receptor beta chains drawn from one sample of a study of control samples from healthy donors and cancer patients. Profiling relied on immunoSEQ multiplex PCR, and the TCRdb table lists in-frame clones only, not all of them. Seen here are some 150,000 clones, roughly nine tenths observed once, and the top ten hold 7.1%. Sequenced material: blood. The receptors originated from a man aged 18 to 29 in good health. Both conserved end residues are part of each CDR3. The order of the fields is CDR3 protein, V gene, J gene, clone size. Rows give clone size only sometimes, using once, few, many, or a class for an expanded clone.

CDR3: CASTYSYEQYF
V: TRBV7-9
J: TRBJ2-7
size: few

CDR3: CASSGPGLASPEQFF
V: TRBV19
J: TRBJ2-1
size: -

CDR3: CAISESNLGQHSNYGYTF
V: TRBV10-3
J: TRBJ1-2
size: once

CDR3: CARWVSGGGTDTQYF
V: TRBV4-2
J: TRBJ2-3
size: once

CDR3: CASSLVERGGSRVFF
V: TRBV5-5
J: TRBJ2-2
size: -

CDR3: CASSSLGRSGANVLTF
V: TRBV6-5
J: TRBJ2-6
size: -

CDR3: CASSDGMTRDVTEAFF
V: TRBV6-4
J: TRBJ1-1
size: -

CDR3: CASSVSDWGDTQYF
V: TRBV9
J: TRBJ2-3
size: few

CDR3: CASSVGVSNQPQHF
V: TRBV9
J: TRBJ1-5
size: -

CDR3: CASGLVLNQRNTIYF
V: TRBV12-5
J: TRBJ1-3
size: once

CDR3: CATSGADRSFGYTF
V: TRBV15
J: TRBJ1-2
size: -

CDR3: CASSQDRGLDSPLHF
V: TRBV4-3
J: TRBJ1-6
size: -

CDR3: CASSVGQASYEQYF
V: TRBV9
J: TRBJ2-7
size: -

CDR3: CASRKAPGELFF
V: TRBV28
J: TRBJ2-2
size: once